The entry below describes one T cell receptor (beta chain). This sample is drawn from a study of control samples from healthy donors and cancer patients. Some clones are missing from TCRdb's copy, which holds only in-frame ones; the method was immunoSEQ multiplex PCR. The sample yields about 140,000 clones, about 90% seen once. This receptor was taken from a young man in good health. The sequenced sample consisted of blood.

The CDR3 DNA follows: TGTGCCAGCAGCTTATCAGGGCTCCTTTTGAACACTGAAGCTTTCTTT. It specifies CASSLSGLLLNTEAFF. This chain connects TRBV7-9 to TRBJ1-1; TRBD1 is a possible D gene (5 bases). In germline, CDR1 is SEHNR, CDR2 FQNEAQ (reference sequence). This CDR3 has 16 residues. V was trimmed by 2 bases and J by 0 bases, leaving 13 bases between them.